Below are 28 T cell receptor beta chains sequenced from a single sample in a study of cytomegalovirus exposure and HLA in healthy donors. With 60 Vbeta and 13 Jbeta primers, the PCR was carried out. Repertoires were generated with immunoSEQ multiplex PCR, while TCRdb's copy carries only in-frame clones and drops some. The sample includes around 91,000 clones, under 65% of them seen just once. Sequencing used PBMCs. The receptors were sampled from a man aged 60-69 years in good health and CMV-seronegative.

The CDR3: CASSGVAGGRGDTQYF. Written as DNA, the CDR3 is TGTGCCAGCAGTGGGGTAGCGGGAGGCCGGGGAGATACGCAGTATTTT. This rearrangement joins TRBV27 to TRBJ2-3; 10 positions agree with TRBD2. Germline CDR1 is MNHEY and CDR2 is SMNVEV (reference sequence). V gave up 5 bases and J gave up 5 bases; unmatched junction bases: 10. The CDR3 is 16 amino acids.

V and J are TRBV10-3 and TRBJ2-1; 9 bases align to TRBD2. The CDR3 contains 14 residues. V was clipped by 9 bases and J by 8 bases; unmatched bases: 11. CDR1 and CDR2 (germline): ENHRY, SYGVKD. As DNA, the CDR3 is TGTGCCATTTCCTCCTTAGCGGGAGTAGATGAGCAGTTCTTC. Its translation: CAISSLAGVDEQFF.

V usage is TRBV25-1 and J usage is TRBJ2-3; TRBD1 matches at 10 bases. V was pared by 4 bases and J by 2 bases, with 6 bases of the junction left unmatched. Germline values: CDR1 MGHDK, CDR2 SYGVNS. CDR3 length: 16 amino acids. CDR3 region: CASSVLGTGDTDTQYF. CDR3 sequence (DNA): TGTGCCAGCAGTGTGCTAGGGACAGGGGACACAGATACGCAGTATTTT.

This rearrangement joins TRBV19 to TRBJ2-3; the D is unclear. The CDR3 length is 14 residues. Germline V gene data show CDR1 as LNHDA and CDR2 as SQIVND (reference sequence). Trimming cost V 3 bases and J 0 bases, with 7 bases left between them. The CDR3 loop reads CASSMWQSTDTQYF. The CDR3 nucleotides read TGTGCCAGTAGTATGTGGCAGAGCACAGATACGCAGTATTTT.

This clone was counted only a few times. V is TRBV5-4 and J is TRBJ1-2, with TRBD1 matching 9 bases. The V gene's germline CDR1 is SGHNT and CDR2 YYREEE (reference sequence). J gave up 4 bases and V 4 bases, and 11 bases lay outside the gene matches. CDR3 length: 16 residues. The CDR3 loop is CASSQETGQGGYGYTF. As DNA, the CDR3 is TGTGCCAGCAGCCAAGAAACGGGACAGGGAGGCTATGGCTACACCTTC.

This clone occurred a few times. V usage is TRBV2 and J usage is TRBJ2-3; 7 bases are a match to TRBD2. Germline V gene lookup returns CDR1 SNHLY and CDR2 FYNNEI. The CDR3 runs to 13 residues. J was trimmed by 6 bases and V by 8 bases; bases with no gene match: 8. The CDR3 coding sequence is TGTGCCAGCGCTGGGGAGGGAGGGGATACGCAGTATTTT. Its translation is CASAGEGGDTQYF.

The J gene is TRBJ2-2, the V gene TRBV27, with TRBD2 identical over 8 bases. Germline V gives CDR1 MNHEY, CDR2 SMNVEV (reference sequence). V dropped 2 bases and J dropped 3; count of bases not matched to a gene: 2. The CDR3 is 15 residues long. The DNA of the CDR3 is TGTGCCAGCAGTTTAACTAGCGGATACACCGGGGAGCTGTTTTTT. Translating it yields CASSLTSGYTGELFF.

The chain couples TRBV10-1 to TRBJ2-1; TRBD2 might be the D (5 bases). The CDR3 runs to 17 residues. V gave up 2 bases and J gave up 5 bases, with 19 bases separating them. From germline, CDR1 is WNHNN and CDR2 SYGVQD (reference sequence). For the CDR3, the DNA is TGCGCCAGCAGTGAGGGCTACTCGGCGGGCCTTAACAATGAGCAGTTCTTC. Translation: CASSEGYSAGLNNEQFF.

V gene TRBV20-1 combines with J gene TRBJ1-1, with 11 bases lining up with TRBD1. The CDR3 spans 11 residues. Germline V gene lookup returns CDR1 DFQATT and CDR2 SNEGSKA (reference sequence). V lost 5 bases, J lost 10 bases, and 3 bases stayed unmatched. This CDR3 is CSAGDRGRAFF. The CDR3 bases are TGCAGTGCTGGGGACAGGGGGAGAGCTTTCTTT.

The chain uses TRBV5-4 and TRBJ2-7; 11 bases fit TRBD2. The CDR3 has 18 residues. Germline trimming cut 3 bases from V and 1 base from J; bases unmatched to any gene: 12. CDR1 is SGHNT and CDR2 is YYREEE in the germline V gene (reference sequence). The CDR3 DNA is TGTGCCAGCAGCTCCACCGTTAGTACTAGCGGGAGTTCCTACGAGCAGTACTTC. It is translated as CASSSTVSTSGSSYEQYF. The whole variable domain, remainder taken from reference TRBV5-4 and TRBJ2-7, is ETGVTQSPTHLIKTRGQQVTLRCSSQSGHNTVSWYQQALGQGPQFIFQYYREEENGRGNFPPRFSGLQFPNYSSELNVNALELDDSALYLCASSSTVSTSGSSYEQYFGPGTRLTVT.

This chain uses TRBV4-1 with TRBJ2-5, with 11 bases that match TRBD1. Germline V gene data show CDR1 as MGHRA and CDR2 as YSYEKL. J was trimmed by 4 bases and V by 4 bases; bases with no gene match: 5. This CDR3 contains 15 residues. DNA of the CDR3: TGCGCCAGCAGCCCGCGGGACAGGGGGGCAGAGACCCAGTACTTC. Translating it yields CASSPRDRGAETQYF.

V and J are TRBV18 and TRBJ2-3, with 9 bases lining up with TRBD2. Germline CDR1 KGHSH, CDR2 LQKENI. The V gene end was trimmed by 4 bases and the J gene end by 0 bases; junction bases not matched to a gene: 5. The CDR3 extends over 16 amino acids. This CDR3 reads CASSRNSGRSTDTQYF. Here the CDR3 DNA reads TGTGCCAGCTCACGGAATAGCGGGAGAAGCACAGATACGCAGTATTTT. Variable domain in full (rest from reference TRBV18 and TRBJ2-3): NAGVMQNPRHLVRRRGQEARLRCSPMKGHSHVYWYRQLPEEGLKFMVYLQKENIIDESGMPKERFSAEFPKEGPSILRIQQVVRGDSAAYFCASSRNSGRSTDTQYFGPGTRLTVL.

V and J are TRBV11-1 and TRBJ2-7, with a possible D match to TRBD2 (6 bases). This CDR3 is built from 15 residues. Looked up from germline, CDR1 is SGHAT and CDR2 is FQDESV (reference sequence). V was shortened by 1 base and J by 2 bases, with 12 bases between the two germline ends. For the CDR3, the DNA is TGTGCCAGCAGCTTAGGGGGGGAGATCCCCTACGAGCAGTACTTC. It specifies CASSLGGEIPYEQYF.

This chain joins TRBV12-5 and TRBJ1-2; D gene uncertain. This CDR3 comprises 13 residues. Germline-derived CDR1 and CDR2 are LGHNT and FRNRAP. V was shortened by 0 bases and J by 8 bases, with 10 bases between the two germline ends. CDR3 region: CASGLVALRGYTF. CDR3 bases: TGTGCTAGTGGTTTGGTAGCGTTACGAGGCTACACCTTC.

As regards this clone: This specimen includes other DNA sequences encoding the same CDR3. The chain employs TRBV5-6 and TRBJ1-2; D uncertain. Trimming cost V 0 bases and J 1 base, with 7 bases left between them. This CDR3 comprises 14 residues. The germline gives CDR1 SGHDT, CDR2 YYEEEE. CDR3 coding DNA: TGTGCCAGCAGCTTGGGACTTAGTAACTATGGCTACACCTTC. This codes for CASSLGLSNYGYTF.

The rearrangement uses TRBV29-1 and TRBJ2-7; TRBD1 aligns across 7 bases. V dropped 6 bases and J dropped 3; count of bases not matched to a gene: 5. This CDR3 spans 12 amino acids. CDR1 and CDR2 (germline): SQVTM, ANQGSEA. Here the CDR3 DNA reads TGCAGCGTCCGGGACAGCGTCTACGAGCAGTACTTC. Translation gives CSVRDSVYEQYF.

A few counts support this clone. The chain is built from TRBV11-2 and TRBJ2-7; 8 nucleotides line up with TRBD1. V was pared by 5 bases and J by 2 bases, with 5 bases of the junction left unmatched. The CDR3 is made up of 14 amino acids. Germline CDR1 and CDR2: SGHAT and FQNNGV. CDR3 region: CASSAGQGPYEQYF. CDR3 bases: TGTGCCAGCAGCGCTGGACAGGGACCCTACGAGCAGTACTTC.

This clone appeared a single time. This chain links TRBV28 with TRBJ1-1; maybe TRBD1 (5 bases). This CDR3 spans 16 amino acids. Trimming shortened V by 3 bases and J by 5 bases, and 19 bases separated the two germline ends. The germline gives CDR1 MDHEN, CDR2 SYDVKM. The CDR3 DNA follows: TGTGCCAGCAGTTTGACGCGGGGCGCGTCAACGACTGAAGCTTTCTTT. Encoded protein: CASSLTRGASTTEAFF.

This clone was seen a few times. This rearrangement joins TRBV9 to TRBJ1-3, with no clear D. The CDR3 totals 18 residues. Trimming shortened V by 5 bases and J by 0 bases, and 21 bases separated the two germline ends. The germline gives CDR1 SGDLS, CDR2 YYNGEE. CDR3 in DNA: TGTGCCAGCAGTCCCTACGGTGACTCTATCTTCTCTGGAAACACCATATATTTT. Translated, it gives CASSPYGDSIFSGNTIYF.

This clone was detected a few times. Distinct nucleotide sequences in the sample also encode this CDR3. The chain combines TRBV7-9 with TRBJ2-2; the D is unclear. The CDR3 length is 12 residues. Germline CDR1 reads SEHNR; CDR2 reads FQNEAQ (reference sequence). V was trimmed by 2 bases and J by 5 bases, leaving 3 bases between them. CDR3 sequence (DNA): TGTGCCAGCAGCTTATCGACCGGGGAGCTGTTTTTT. Translated, it gives CASSLSTGELFF.

A single count supports this clone. The J gene is TRBJ2-1, the V gene TRBV7-6, with D maybe TRBD2 (7 bases). The ends were cut back, 4 bases at V and 10 bases at J, with 23 bases in the middle. The CDR3 runs 16 residues. Germline V lookup: CDR1 SGHVS, CDR2 FNYEAQ. CDR3 bases: TGTGCCAGCAGCTCACAGCCGGGGGGCCAGGCGGTAGAGCAGTTCTTC. Amino acids: CASSSQPGGQAVEQFF.

The chain joins TRBV10-3 to TRBJ1-2; D is unresolved. Germline loops: CDR1 ENHRY, CDR2 SYGVKD. Between the trimmed V and J ends, which lost 1 base and 5 bases, there was a span of 14 bases. This CDR3 is built from 15 residues. The CDR3 DNA is TGTGCCATCAGTGAGTTGGCCGCGGTGGGTTATGGCTACACCTTC. Translation gives CAISELAAVGYGYTF.

The chain links TRBV5-6 to TRBJ1-5; possible D gene TRBD1, 6 bases. Trimming removed 0 bases from V and 2 bases from J, with 9 bases in between. Looked up from germline, CDR1 is SGHDT and CDR2 is YYEEEE. The CDR3 runs 15 residues. CDR3 DNA sequence: TGTGCCAGCAGCTTGGAGGCAGGGGGCAATCAGCCCCAGCATTTT. Its translation: CASSLEAGGNQPQHF. The full variable domain, with the rest looked up from reference TRBV5-6 and TRBJ1-5, is DAGVTQSPTHLIKTRGQQVTLRCSPKSGHDTVSWYQQALGQGPQFIFQYYEEEERQRGNFPDRFSGHQFPNYSSELNVNALLLGDSALYLCASSLEAGGNQPQHFGDGTRLSIL.

This rearrangement joins TRBV28 to TRBJ2-7, with 14 bases identical to TRBD2. The junction had 7 bases not matched to a gene; V was cut back by 6 bases and J by 3 bases. This CDR3 has 16 amino acids. Germline V gene data show CDR1 as MDHEN and CDR2 as SYDVKM. For the CDR3, the DNA is TGTGCCAGCAGCCCCGGACTAGCGGGAGGCCTCTACGAGCAGTACTTC. Protein: CASSPGLAGGLYEQYF.

The J gene is TRBJ2-3, the V gene TRBV2; TRBD2 matches 11 bases. The V gene's germline CDR1 is SNHLY and CDR2 FYNNEI. V trimming: 3 bases; J trimming: 3 bases; junction bases outside the gene matches: 5. This CDR3 has 16 amino acids. CDR3 coding DNA: TGTGCCAGCAGTGAGGCTAGCGGGGGGCAAACAGATACGCAGTATTTT. Amino acid sequence: CASSEASGGQTDTQYF.

The rearrangement joins TRBV7-8 to TRBJ2-6; possibly TRBD1 for D (5 bases). In germline, CDR1 is SGHVS, CDR2 FQNEAQ. This CDR3 has 15 amino acids. Trimming pared 6 bases from V and 0 bases from J, leaving 9 bases between. CDR3 region: CASSTGSSGANVLTF. The CDR3 coding sequence is TGTGCCAGCAGTACAGGCTCCTCTGGGGCCAACGTCCTGACTTTC.

This clone has a handful of counts. The rearrangement uses TRBV25-1 and TRBJ2-7; 10 nucleotides align to TRBD1. The CDR3 has 14 residues. Unmatched junction bases numbered 7, after V lost 6 bases and J lost 5 bases. Germline CDR1 is MGHDK and CDR2 is SYGVNS. In nucleotides, the CDR3 is TGTGCCAGCAGGGAAGCCGGACAGGGGGACGAGCAGTACTTC. Protein: CASREAGQGDEQYF.

There are a few counts of this clone. The chain has TRBV19 and TRBJ1-1, with 8 positions matching TRBD1. V shed 5 bases and J 4 bases; nucleotides not matched to a gene: 3. CDR3 length: 13 residues. Germline CDR1 LNHDA, CDR2 SQIVND (reference sequence). The CDR3 reads CASSAQGGTEAFF. For the CDR3, the DNA is TGTGCCAGTAGTGCACAGGGGGGCACTGAAGCTTTCTTT.